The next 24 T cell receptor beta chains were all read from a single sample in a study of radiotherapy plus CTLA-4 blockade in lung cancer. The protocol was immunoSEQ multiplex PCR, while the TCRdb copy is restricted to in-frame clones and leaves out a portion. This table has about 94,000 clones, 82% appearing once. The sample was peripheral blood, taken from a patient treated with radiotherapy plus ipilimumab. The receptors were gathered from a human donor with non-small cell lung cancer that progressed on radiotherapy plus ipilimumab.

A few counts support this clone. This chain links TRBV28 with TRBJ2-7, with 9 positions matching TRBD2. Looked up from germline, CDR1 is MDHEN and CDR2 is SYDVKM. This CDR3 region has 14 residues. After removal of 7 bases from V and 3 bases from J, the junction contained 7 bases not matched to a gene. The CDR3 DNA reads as TGTGCCAGCAACACCGGGACTAGCAACTACGAGCAGTACTTC. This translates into CASNTGTSNYEQYF.

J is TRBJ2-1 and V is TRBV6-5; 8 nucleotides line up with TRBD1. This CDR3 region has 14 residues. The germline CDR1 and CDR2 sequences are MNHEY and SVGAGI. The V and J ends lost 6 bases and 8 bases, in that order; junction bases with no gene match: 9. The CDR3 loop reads CASRTVTGVHEQFF. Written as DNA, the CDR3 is TGTGCCAGCAGAACCGTGACAGGGGTCCATGAGCAGTTCTTC.

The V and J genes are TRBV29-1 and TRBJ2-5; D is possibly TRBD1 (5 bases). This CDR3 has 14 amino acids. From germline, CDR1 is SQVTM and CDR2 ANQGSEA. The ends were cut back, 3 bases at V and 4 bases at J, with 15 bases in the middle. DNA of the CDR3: TGCAGCGTTGACCCTTCAGGGCAAGGAGAGACCCAGTACTTC. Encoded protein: CSVDPSGQGETQYF.

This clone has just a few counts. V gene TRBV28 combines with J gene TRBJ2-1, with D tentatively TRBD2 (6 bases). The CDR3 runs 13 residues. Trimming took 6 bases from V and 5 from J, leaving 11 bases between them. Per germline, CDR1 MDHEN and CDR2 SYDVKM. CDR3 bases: TGTGCCAGCAGGCGGGCGGGGAACAATGAGCAGTTCTTC. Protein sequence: CASRRAGNNEQFF.

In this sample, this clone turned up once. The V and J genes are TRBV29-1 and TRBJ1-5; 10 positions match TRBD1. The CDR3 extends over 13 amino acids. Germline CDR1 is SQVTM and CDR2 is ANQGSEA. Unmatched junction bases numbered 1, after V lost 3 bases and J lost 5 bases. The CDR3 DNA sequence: TGCAGCGTTGAGGGGACAGGGGATCAGCCCCAGCATTTT. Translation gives CSVEGTGDQPQHF.

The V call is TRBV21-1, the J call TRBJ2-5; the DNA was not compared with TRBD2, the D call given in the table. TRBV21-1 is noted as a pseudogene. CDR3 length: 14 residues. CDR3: CASSKRRGQETQYF. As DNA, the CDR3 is TGTGCCAGCAGCAAAAGGAGAGGGCAAGAGACCCAGTACTTC.

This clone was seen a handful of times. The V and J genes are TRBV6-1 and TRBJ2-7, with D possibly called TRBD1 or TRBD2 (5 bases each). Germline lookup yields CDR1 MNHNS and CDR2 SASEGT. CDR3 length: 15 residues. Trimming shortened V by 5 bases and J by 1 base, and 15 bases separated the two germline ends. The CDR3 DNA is TGTGCCAGCAGTTCGTCGGGGACCCAATCCTACGAGCAGTACTTC. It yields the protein CASSSSGTQSYEQYF.

The CDR3 bases are TGTGCCAGCAGTTTATCCCTAGCGGGACCGGCCGGGGAGCTGTTTTTT. Amino acid sequence: CASSLSLAGPAGELFF. This rearrangement joins TRBV27 to TRBJ2-2; TRBD2 aligns across 9 bases. This CDR3 comprises 16 residues. V shed 0 bases, J shed 6 bases, and the junction held 5 bases outside the gene matches. Germline CDR1 and CDR2: MNHEY and SMNVEV (reference sequence).

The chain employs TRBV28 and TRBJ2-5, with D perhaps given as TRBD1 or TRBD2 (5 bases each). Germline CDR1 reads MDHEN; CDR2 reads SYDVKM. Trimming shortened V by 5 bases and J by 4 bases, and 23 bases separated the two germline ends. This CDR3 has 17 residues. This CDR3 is CASSQNLGTPRGETQYF. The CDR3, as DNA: TGTGCCAGCAGTCAGAATTTAGGGACCCCCCGGGGAGAGACCCAGTACTTC.

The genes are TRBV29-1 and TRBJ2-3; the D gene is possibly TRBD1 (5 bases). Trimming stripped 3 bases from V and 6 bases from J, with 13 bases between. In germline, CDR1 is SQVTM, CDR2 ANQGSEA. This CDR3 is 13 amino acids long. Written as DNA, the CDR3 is TGCAGCGTTGATGCAGGGCCTAGGGATACGCAGTATTTT. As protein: CSVDAGPRDTQYF.

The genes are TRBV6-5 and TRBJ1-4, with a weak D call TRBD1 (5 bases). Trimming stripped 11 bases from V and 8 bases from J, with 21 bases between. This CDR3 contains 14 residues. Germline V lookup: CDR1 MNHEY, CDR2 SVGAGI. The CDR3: CAGRSGWEGEKLFF. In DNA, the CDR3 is TGTGCCGGCCGTTCAGGGTGGGAGGGGGAAAAACTGTTTTTT.

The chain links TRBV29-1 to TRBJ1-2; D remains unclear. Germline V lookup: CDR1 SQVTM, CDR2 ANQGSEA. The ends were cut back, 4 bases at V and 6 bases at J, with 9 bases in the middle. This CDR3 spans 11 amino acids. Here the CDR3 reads CSVAGLDGYTF. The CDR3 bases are TGCAGCGTTGCCGGTCTGGATGGCTACACCTTC.

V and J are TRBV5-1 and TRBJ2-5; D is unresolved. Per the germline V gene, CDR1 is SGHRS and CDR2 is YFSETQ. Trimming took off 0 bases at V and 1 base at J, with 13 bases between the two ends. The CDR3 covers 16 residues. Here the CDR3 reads CASSLGDQASQETQYF. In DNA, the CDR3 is TGCGCCAGCAGCTTGGGCGACCAAGCGAGCCAAGAGACCCAGTACTTC.

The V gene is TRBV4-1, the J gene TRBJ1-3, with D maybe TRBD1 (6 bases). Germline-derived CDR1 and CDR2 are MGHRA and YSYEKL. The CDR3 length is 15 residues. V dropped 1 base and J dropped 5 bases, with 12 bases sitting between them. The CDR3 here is CASSQVGGRRNTIYF. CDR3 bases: TGCGCCAGCAGCCAAGTTGGGGGGCGTAGAAACACCATATATTTT.

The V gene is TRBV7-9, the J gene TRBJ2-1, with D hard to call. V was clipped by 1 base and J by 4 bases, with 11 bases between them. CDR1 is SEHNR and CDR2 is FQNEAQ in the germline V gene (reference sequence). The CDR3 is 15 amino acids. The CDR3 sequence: CASSLVNPVYNEQFF. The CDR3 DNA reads TGTGCCAGCAGCTTAGTAAACCCAGTTTACAATGAGCAGTTCTTC.

The CDR3 coding sequence is TGCAGCGCTGCGACAGGGCCGAACACCGGGGAGCTGTTTTTT. This translates into CSAATGPNTGELFF. This chain uses TRBV29-1 with TRBJ2-2, with 7 bases that match TRBD1. CDR1 and CDR2 (germline): SQVTM, ANQGSEA. The CDR3 loop spans 14 amino acids. V was clipped by 7 bases and J by 0 bases; unmatched bases: 5.

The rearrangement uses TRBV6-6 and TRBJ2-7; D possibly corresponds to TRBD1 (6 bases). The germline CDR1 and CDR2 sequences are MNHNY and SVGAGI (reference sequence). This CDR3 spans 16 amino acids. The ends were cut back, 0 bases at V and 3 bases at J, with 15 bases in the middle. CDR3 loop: CASSYSRGPSNYEQYF. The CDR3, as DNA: TGTGCCAGCAGTTACTCCAGGGGACCGTCGAACTACGAGCAGTACTTC.

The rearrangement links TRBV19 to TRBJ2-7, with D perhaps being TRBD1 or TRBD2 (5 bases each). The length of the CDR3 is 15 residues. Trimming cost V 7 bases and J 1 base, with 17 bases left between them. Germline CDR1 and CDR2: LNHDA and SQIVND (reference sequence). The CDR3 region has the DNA TGTGCCAGTACCCAAACCGGGGACCCATCCTACGAGCAGTACTTC. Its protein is CASTQTGDPSYEQYF.

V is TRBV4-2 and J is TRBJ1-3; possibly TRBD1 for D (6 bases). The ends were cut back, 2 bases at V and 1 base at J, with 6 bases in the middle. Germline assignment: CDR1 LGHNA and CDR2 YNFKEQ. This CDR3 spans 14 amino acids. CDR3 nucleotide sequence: TGTGCCAGCAGCCAAACAGGGTCTGGAAACACCATATATTTT. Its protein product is CASSQTGSGNTIYF.

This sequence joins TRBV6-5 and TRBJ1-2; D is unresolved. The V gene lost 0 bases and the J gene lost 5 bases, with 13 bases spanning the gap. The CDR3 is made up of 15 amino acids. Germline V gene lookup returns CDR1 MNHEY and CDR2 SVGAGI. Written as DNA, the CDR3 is TGTGCCAGCAGTTACTCGTCCGGGAGTGGATATGGCTACACCTTC. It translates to CASSYSSGSGYGYTF.

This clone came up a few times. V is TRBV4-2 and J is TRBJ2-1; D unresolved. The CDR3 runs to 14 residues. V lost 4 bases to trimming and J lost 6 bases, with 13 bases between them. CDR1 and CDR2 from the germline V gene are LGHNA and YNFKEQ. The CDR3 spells CASSLSWVGNEQFF. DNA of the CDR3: TGTGCCAGCAGCCTATCGTGGGTCGGCAATGAGCAGTTCTTC.

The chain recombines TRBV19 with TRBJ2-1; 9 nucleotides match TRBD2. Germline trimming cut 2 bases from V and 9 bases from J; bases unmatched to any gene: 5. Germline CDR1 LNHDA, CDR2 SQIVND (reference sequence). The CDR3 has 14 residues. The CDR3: CASSIFGTSFEQFF. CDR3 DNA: TGTGCCAGTAGTATATTTGGGACTAGCTTTGAGCAGTTCTTC.

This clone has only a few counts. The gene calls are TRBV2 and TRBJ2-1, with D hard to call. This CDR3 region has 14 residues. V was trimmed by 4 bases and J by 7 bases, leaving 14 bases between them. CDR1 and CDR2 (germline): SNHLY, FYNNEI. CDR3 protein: CASSALTAANEQFF. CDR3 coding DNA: TGTGCCAGCAGTGCCCTAACGGCAGCGAATGAGCAGTTCTTC.

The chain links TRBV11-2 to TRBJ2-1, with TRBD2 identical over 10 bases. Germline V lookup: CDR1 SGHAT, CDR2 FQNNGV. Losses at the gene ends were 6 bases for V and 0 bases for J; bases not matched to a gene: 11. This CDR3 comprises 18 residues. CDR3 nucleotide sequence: TGTGCCAGCAGGGGGTGGGTACTAGCGGGGACCTCCTACAATGAGCAGTTCTTC. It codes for CASRGWVLAGTSYNEQFF.